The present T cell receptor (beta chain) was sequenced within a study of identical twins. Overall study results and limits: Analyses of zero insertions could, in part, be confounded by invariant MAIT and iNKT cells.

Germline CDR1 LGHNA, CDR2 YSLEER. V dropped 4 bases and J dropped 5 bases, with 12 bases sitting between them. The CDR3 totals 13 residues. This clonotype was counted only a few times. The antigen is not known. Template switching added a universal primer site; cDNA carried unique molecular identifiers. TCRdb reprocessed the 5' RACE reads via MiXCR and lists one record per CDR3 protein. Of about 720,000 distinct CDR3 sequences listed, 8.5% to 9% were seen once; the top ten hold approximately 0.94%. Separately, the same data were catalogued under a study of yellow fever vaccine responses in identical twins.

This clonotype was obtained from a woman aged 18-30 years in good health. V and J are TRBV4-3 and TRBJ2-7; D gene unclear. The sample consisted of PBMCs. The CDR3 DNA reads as TGCGCCAGCAGCCCAGACTTCGCCCACGAGCAGTACTTC. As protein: CASSPDFAHEQYF.